Below are 26 T cell receptor beta chains sequenced from a single sample in a study of OX40 agonist ivuxolimab in advanced cancers. Only in-frame clones appear in the TCRdb table, and some are missing; sequencing was by immunoSEQ multiplex PCR. The sample yields 75,000 to 100,000 clones, roughly 93% seen once. Sample: CD4+ or CD8+ T cells sorted from blood, taken in a trial of the OX40 agonist ivuxolimab. These receptors were taken from an adult with an advanced solid tumor such as melanoma, head and neck, liver or kidney cancer.

CDR3 loop: CASSLQGNNEKLFF. The DNA for the CDR3 is TGTGCCAGCAGCTTGCAGGGTAATAATGAAAAACTGTTTTTT. The V call is TRBV7-2, the J call TRBJ1-4; D is perhaps TRBD1 (5 bases). Germline CDR1 and CDR2: SGHTA and FQGNSA. Trimming shortened V by 3 bases and J by 4 bases, and 9 bases separated the two germline ends. The CDR3 sequence is 14 residues long.

J is TRBJ2-2 and V is TRBV7-2; TRBD2 agrees at 11 bases. Trimming removed 6 bases from V and 4 bases from J; junction bases left unmatched: 4. CDR3 length: 15 amino acids. Germline CDR1 reads SGHTA; CDR2 reads FQGNSA. Here the CDR3 reads CASRPGLAVTGELFF. The CDR3 DNA is TGTGCCAGCAGACCGGGACTAGCGGTCACCGGGGAGCTGTTTTTT.

V is TRBV5-4 and J is TRBJ2-3, with TRBD2 identical over 10 bases. Germline V gene data show CDR1 as SGHNT and CDR2 as YYREEE (reference sequence). The ends lost 1 base at V and 2 bases at J; junction bases unmatched: 4. The length of the CDR3 is 16 residues. The CDR3 loop reads CASSLRLAGVTDTQYF. The CDR3 DNA follows: TGTGCCAGCAGCTTGCGCCTAGCGGGAGTCACAGATACGCAGTATTTT.

The chain uses TRBV10-3 and TRBJ2-5, with D perhaps matching TRBD1 (5 bases). Germline CDR1 is ENHRY and CDR2 is SYGVKD. The CDR3 totals 13 residues. Trimming cost V 6 bases and J 5 bases, with 13 bases left between them. The CDR3 DNA follows: TGTGCCATCAGCTTTACAGGATCCGAGACCCAGTACTTC. It yields the protein CAISFTGSETQYF.

This chain connects TRBV9 to TRBJ2-5; D remains ambiguous. The V gene's germline CDR1 is SGDLS and CDR2 YYNGEE. This CDR3 spans 15 amino acids. Trimming shortened V by 0 bases and J by 1 base, and 10 bases separated the two germline ends. CDR3 DNA: TGTGCCAGCAGCGTAGGTGGGGTGGGCCAAGAGACCCAGTACTTC. Translated: CASSVGGVGQETQYF.

On this clone itself: Germline is not matched at one junction end, which may reflect a read error. This chain joins TRBV7-3 and TRBJ2-2; 7 nucleotides align to TRBD2. Germline V gene sequence: CDR1 SGHTA, CDR2 FQGTGA. The CDR3 is made up of 16 amino acids. The DNA of the CDR3 is TGTGCCAGCAGCCCCCTGGGAGGGGCGAATACCGGGGAGCTGTTTTTT. It yields the protein CASSPLGGANTGELFF. The complete variable domain, with remaining parts taken from reference TRBV7-3 and TRBJ2-2, reads GAGVSQTPSNKVTEKGKYVELRCDPISGHTALYWYRQSLGQGPEFLIYFQGTGAADDSGLPNDRFFAVRPEGSVSTLKIQRTERGDSAVYLCASSPLGGANTGELFFGEGSRLTVL.

Comments on this clone: The junction differs from germline at one of its ends, possibly a read error. The chain links TRBV29-1 to TRBJ2-5, with TRBD2 matching over 8 bases. This CDR3 contains 12 residues. The germline V gene encodes CDR1 SQVTM and CDR2 ANQGSEA. The CDR3 region has the DNA TGCAGCGTTGGGGGGACCGGGACTAGTGGAGACTTC. This sequence encodes CSVGGTGTSGDF.

This chain joins TRBV19 and TRBJ2-7, with D perhaps matching TRBD1 or TRBD2 (5 bases each). Germline-derived CDR1 and CDR2 are LNHDA and SQIVND (reference sequence). CDR3 length: 14 residues. Trimming left V 3 bases short and J 0 bases short, with 9 bases between. The CDR3 here is CASSIGTFSYEQYF. The CDR3 coding sequence is TGTGCCAGTAGTATTGGGACGTTCTCCTACGAGCAGTACTTC.

This clone has a single count. The chain uses TRBV4-3 and TRBJ1-4; TRBD1 matches 9 bases. This CDR3 is 16 amino acids long. With 1 base clipped from V and 7 bases from J, the junction kept 7 bases outside the gene matches. Germline-derived CDR1 and CDR2 are LGHNA and YSLEER. The DNA of the CDR3 is TGCGCCAGCAGCCAAGTCTACAGGGGGCTGGCTGAAAAACTGTTTTTT. As protein: CASSQVYRGLAEKLFF.

This clone was counted a single time. J is TRBJ1-3 and V is TRBV6-5; 11 bases agree with TRBD1. V shed 8 bases and J 8 bases; nucleotides not matched to a gene: 8. Germline loops: CDR1 MNHEY, CDR2 SVGAGI. The CDR3 sequence is 14 residues long. The chain's CDR3 is CASSTGDRGYTIYF. The DNA of the CDR3 is TGTGCCAGCTCCACCGGGGACAGGGGGTACACCATATATTTT.

The chain joins TRBV11-1 to TRBJ1-5, with a tentative D call TRBD1 (5 bases). Germline assignment: CDR1 SGHAT and CDR2 FQDESV (reference sequence). The CDR3 loop spans 15 amino acids. Trimming pared 4 bases from V and 6 bases from J, leaving 16 bases between. The chain's CDR3 is CASSYGASGTQPQHF. For the CDR3, the DNA is TGTGCCAGCAGCTACGGGGCCTCAGGAACTCAGCCCCAGCATTTT.

The gene calls are TRBV5-5 and TRBJ1-1; 12 bases are shared with TRBD1. Germline V lookup: CDR1 SGHKS, CDR2 YYEKEE (reference sequence). With V trimmed by 2 bases and J by 6 bases, 5 bases remained unmatched. CDR3 size: 15 residues. The CDR3 bases are TGTGCCAGCAGCTTCCGGGGACAGGGGGCCCCTGAAGCTTTCTTT. Protein product: CASSFRGQGAPEAFF.

The chain combines TRBV28 with TRBJ1-5; tentative D call: TRBD1 (5 bases). The CDR3 has 13 residues. V dropped 6 bases and J dropped 4 bases, with 10 bases sitting between them. The germline V gene encodes CDR1 MDHEN and CDR2 SYDVKM. CDR3 sequence: CASSLQANQPQHF. CDR3 in DNA: TGTGCCAGCAGCCTACAGGCTAATCAGCCCCAGCATTTT.

J is TRBJ2-1 and V is TRBV18; tentative D call: TRBD2 (5 bases). Germline V gene lookup returns CDR1 KGHSH and CDR2 LQKENI. CDR3 size: 16 residues. The V end was cut by 3 bases, the J end by 0 bases, with 12 bases between. The CDR3 protein is CASSPGSGRSYNEQFF. The CDR3 coding sequence is TGTGCCAGCTCACCCGGAAGCGGACGCTCCTACAATGAGCAGTTCTTC.

The genes are TRBV29-1 and TRBJ1-1, with D perhaps matching TRBD1 (5 bases). V gave up 1 base and J gave up 4 bases, with 19 bases separating them. The CDR3 extends over 16 amino acids. Germline V gene lookup returns CDR1 SQVTM and CDR2 ANQGSEA. CDR3 loop: CSVEGLTTGTSTEAFF. CDR3 in DNA: TGCAGCGTTGAAGGTTTAACTACCGGGACTTCCACTGAAGCTTTCTTT. The full variable domain, its missing parts supplied by reference TRBV29-1 and TRBJ1-1, is SAVISQKPSRDICQRGTSLTIQCQVDSQVTMMFWYRQQPGQSLTLIATANQGSEATYESGFVIDKFPISRPNLTFSTLTVSNMSPEDSSIYLCSVEGLTTGTSTEAFFGQGTRLTVV.

The chain combines TRBV27 with TRBJ2-3; TRBD2 matches at 9 bases. CDR3 length: 14 amino acids. The V gene's germline CDR1 is MNHEY and CDR2 SMNVEV (reference sequence). The V segment lost 3 bases and the J segment 5 bases; nucleotides outside the gene matches: 3. The DNA for the CDR3 is TGTGCCAGCAGTTTTAGCGGGGGTGGAGATACGCAGTATTTT. Translation: CASSFSGGGDTQYF.

The rearrangement joins TRBV7-8 to TRBJ2-3, with D possibly being TRBD2 (6 bases). CDR3 length: 18 amino acids. The V and J ends lost 5 bases and 0 bases respectively, with 21 bases between them. Per germline, CDR1 SGHVS and CDR2 FQNEAQ. The CDR3 nucleotides are TGTGCCAGCAGCCCCGGGAGCCGCCGGTTCCCTAGCACAGATACGCAGTATTTT. Amino acid sequence: CASSPGSRRFPSTDTQYF.

The chain combines TRBV28 with TRBJ1-1; maybe TRBD1 (5 bases). CDR1 and CDR2 (germline): MDHEN, SYDVKM. V was pared by 2 bases and J by 6 bases, with 19 bases between. This CDR3 region has 16 residues. The CDR3 loop is CASSLAYPSETAEAFF. In DNA, the CDR3 is TGTGCCAGCAGTTTAGCTTACCCCTCCGAGACAGCTGAAGCTTTCTTT.

The table lists this clone with a count of one. The chain links TRBV30 to TRBJ2-6; D is perhaps TRBD1 (6 bases). This CDR3 has 16 residues. The ends were cut back, 3 bases at V and 2 bases at J, with 14 bases in the middle. Germline values: CDR1 GTSNPN, CDR2 SVGIG (reference sequence). CDR3 in DNA: TGTGCCTGGAGCGAGACAGGCAGAGCTGGGGCCAACGTCCTGACTTTC. Translated: CAWSETGRAGANVLTF. The full variable domain, completed using reference TRBV30 and TRBJ2-6, is SQTIHQWPATLVQPVGSPLSLECTVEGTSNPNLYWYRQAAGRGLQLLFYSVGIGQISSEVPQNLSASRPQDRQFILSSKKLLLSDSGFYLCAWSETGRAGANVLTFGAGSRLTVL.

J is TRBJ1-5 and V is TRBV7-8; D not certain. Germline CDR1 and CDR2: SGHVS and FQNEAQ. CDR3 size: 12 residues. V lost 5 bases, J lost 7 bases, and 9 bases lay in between. The CDR3 sequence: CASSPIRQPQHF. The CDR3 region has the DNA TGTGCCAGCAGCCCCATCCGACAGCCCCAGCATTTT. Full variable domain (outside the CDR3, taken from reference TRBV7-8 and TRBJ1-5): GAGVSQSPRYKVAKRGQDVALRCDPISGHVSLFWYQQALGQGPEFLTYFQNEAQLDKSGLPSDRFFAERPEGSVSTLKIQRTQQEDSAVYLCASSPIRQPQHFGDGTRLSIL.

The gene calls are TRBV5-1 and TRBJ2-7, with 9 bases matching TRBD2. The CDR3 totals 15 residues. Trimming took 4 bases from V and 0 from J; bases not matched to a gene: 5. The germline CDR1 and CDR2 sequences are SGHRS and YFSETQ. The CDR3 DNA reads as TGCGCCAGCAGCCTCTCAGCGGGGGGCTCCTACGAGCAGTACTTC. Encoded protein: CASSLSAGGSYEQYF.

The chain has TRBV18 and TRBJ1-5, with unresolved D. V was trimmed by 0 bases and J by 11 bases, leaving 11 bases between them. This CDR3 is 13 amino acids long. The germline CDR1 and CDR2 sequences are KGHSH and LQKENI. As DNA, the CDR3 is TGTGCCAGCTCACCACCAGGCCAGTCAGCCCAGCATTTT. Amino acids: CASSPPGQSAQHF.

The chain has TRBV5-1 and TRBJ1-4; D may be TRBD1 (6 bases). CDR1 and CDR2 (germline): SGHRS, YFSETQ. This CDR3 comprises 17 residues. V lost 4 bases and J lost 10, with 26 bases in between. CDR3 residues: CASSREVSDRGGGKLFF. Written as DNA, the CDR3 is TGCGCCAGCAGCAGGGAGGTTTCGGACAGAGGGGGTGGAAAACTGTTTTTT.

This clone was detected once. The chain carries TRBV13 and TRBJ1-6; possible D gene TRBD1, 6 bases. This CDR3 comprises 15 residues. CDR1 is PRHDT, CDR2 FYEKMQ, per germline (reference sequence). Trimming stripped 1 base from V and 7 bases from J, with 11 bases between. The CDR3 region has the DNA TGTGCCAGCAGCTTAGTAAGGGGGGGGAATTCACCCCTCCACTTT. This translates into CASSLVRGGNSPLHF.

The rearrangement joins TRBV10-1 to TRBJ1-1; D ambiguous. This CDR3 is built from 13 residues. CDR1 is WNHNN and CDR2 is SYGVQD in the germline V gene (reference sequence). V was pared by 4 bases and J by 0 bases, with 6 bases between. CDR3 in amino acids: CASSGQLNTEAFF. CDR3 bases: TGCGCCAGCAGTGGGCAACTGAACACTGAAGCTTTCTTT.

The rearrangement links TRBV5-6 to TRBJ2-3, with 10 nucleotides matching TRBD2. CDR3 size: 19 residues. V trimming: 1 base; J trimming: 0 bases; junction bases outside the gene matches: 11. CDR1 and CDR2 from the germline V gene are SGHDT and YYEEEE. As DNA, the CDR3 is TGTGCCAGCAGCTTGAGGCTAGCGGGGGTTGGTTTTAGCACAGATACGCAGTATTTT. It encodes CASSLRLAGVGFSTDTQYF.